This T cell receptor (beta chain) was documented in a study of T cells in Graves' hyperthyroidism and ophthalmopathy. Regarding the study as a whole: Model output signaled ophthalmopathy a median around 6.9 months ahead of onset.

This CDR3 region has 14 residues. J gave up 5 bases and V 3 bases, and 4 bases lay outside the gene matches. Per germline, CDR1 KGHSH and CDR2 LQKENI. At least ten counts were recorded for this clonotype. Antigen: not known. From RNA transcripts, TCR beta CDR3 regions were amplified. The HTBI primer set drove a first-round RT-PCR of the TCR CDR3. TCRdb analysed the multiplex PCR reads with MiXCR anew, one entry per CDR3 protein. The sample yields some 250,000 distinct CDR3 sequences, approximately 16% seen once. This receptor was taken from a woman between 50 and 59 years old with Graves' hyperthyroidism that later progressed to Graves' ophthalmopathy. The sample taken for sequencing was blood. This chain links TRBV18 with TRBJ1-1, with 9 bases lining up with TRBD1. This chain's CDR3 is CASSPGQGLTEAFF. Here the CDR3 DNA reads TGTGCCAGCTCACCTGGACAGGGGTTGACTGAAGCTTTCTTT.